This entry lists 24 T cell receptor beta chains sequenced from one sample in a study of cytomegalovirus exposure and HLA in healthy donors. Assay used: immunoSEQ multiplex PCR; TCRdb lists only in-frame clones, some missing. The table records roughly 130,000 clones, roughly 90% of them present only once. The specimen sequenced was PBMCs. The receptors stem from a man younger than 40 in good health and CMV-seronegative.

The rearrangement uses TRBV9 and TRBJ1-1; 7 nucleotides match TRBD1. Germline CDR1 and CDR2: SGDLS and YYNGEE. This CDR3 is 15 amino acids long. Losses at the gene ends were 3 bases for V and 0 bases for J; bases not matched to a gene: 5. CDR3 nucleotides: TGTGCCAGCAGCGCCTTGACAGGGATGAACACTGAAGCTTTCTTT. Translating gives CASSALTGMNTEAFF.

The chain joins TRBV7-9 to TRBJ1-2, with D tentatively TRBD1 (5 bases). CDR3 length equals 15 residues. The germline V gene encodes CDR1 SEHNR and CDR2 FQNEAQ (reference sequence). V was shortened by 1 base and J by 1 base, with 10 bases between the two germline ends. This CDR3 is CASSLGGGFNYGYTF. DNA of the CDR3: TGTGCCAGCAGCTTAGGGGGCGGCTTTAACTATGGCTACACCTTC.

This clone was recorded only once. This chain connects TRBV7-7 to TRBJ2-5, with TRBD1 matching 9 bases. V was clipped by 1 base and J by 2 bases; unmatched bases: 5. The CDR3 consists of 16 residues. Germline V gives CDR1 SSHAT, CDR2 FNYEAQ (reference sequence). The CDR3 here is CASSLGSTGGQETQYF. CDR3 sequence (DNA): TGTGCCAGCAGCTTAGGATCGACAGGGGGGCAAGAGACCCAGTACTTC.

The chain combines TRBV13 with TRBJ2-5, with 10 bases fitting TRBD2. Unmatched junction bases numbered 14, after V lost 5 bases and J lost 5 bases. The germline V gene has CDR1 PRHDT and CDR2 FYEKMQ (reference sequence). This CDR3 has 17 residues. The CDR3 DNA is TGTGCCAGCAGCCCTCGGACTAGCGGTGCCTCCAGTGAGACCCAGTACTTC. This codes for CASSPRTSGASSETQYF.

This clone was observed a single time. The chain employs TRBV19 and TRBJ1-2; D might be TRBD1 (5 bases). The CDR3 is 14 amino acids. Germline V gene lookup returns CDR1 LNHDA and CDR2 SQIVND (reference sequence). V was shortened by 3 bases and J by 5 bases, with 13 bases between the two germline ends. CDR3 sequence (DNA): TGTGCCAGTAGTATCAGGGAGGGGACTTATGGCTACACCTTC. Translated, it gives CASSIREGTYGYTF.

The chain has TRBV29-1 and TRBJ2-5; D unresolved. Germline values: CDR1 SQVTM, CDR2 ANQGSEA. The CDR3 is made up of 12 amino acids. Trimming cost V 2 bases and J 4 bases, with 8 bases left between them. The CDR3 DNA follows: TGCAGCGTTGAATCGGGTACAGAGACCCAGTACTTC. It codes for CSVESGTETQYF.

The chain's CDR3 is CASSSTYTSTDTQYF. The CDR3 DNA sequence: TGTGCCAGCAGCTCAACGTATACTAGCACAGATACGCAGTATTTT. The chain has TRBV4-2 and TRBJ2-3; D not resolved. The CDR3 spans 15 residues. CDR1 and CDR2 (germline): LGHNA, YNFKEQ. Trimming took 5 bases from V and 0 from J, leaving 12 bases between them.

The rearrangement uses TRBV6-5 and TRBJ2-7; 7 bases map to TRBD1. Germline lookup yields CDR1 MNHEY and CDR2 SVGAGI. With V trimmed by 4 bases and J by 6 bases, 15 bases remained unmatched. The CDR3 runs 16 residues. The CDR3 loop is CASSSPYRGNTSEQYF. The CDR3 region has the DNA TGTGCCAGCAGTTCACCCTACAGGGGCAATACGAGCGAGCAGTACTTC.

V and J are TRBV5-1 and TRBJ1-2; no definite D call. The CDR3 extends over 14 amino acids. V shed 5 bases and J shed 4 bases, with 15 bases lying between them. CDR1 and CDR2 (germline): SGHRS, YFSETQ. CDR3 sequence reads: CASRLETISYGYTF. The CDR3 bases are TGCGCCAGCAGACTTGAGACTATTTCCTATGGCTACACCTTC.

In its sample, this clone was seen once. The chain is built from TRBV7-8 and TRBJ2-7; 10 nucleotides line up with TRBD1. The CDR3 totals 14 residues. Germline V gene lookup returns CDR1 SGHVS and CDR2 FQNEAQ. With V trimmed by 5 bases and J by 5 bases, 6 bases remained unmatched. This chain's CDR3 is CASSIRDRGDEQYF. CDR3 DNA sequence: TGTGCCAGCAGCATCCGGGACAGGGGCGACGAGCAGTACTTC.

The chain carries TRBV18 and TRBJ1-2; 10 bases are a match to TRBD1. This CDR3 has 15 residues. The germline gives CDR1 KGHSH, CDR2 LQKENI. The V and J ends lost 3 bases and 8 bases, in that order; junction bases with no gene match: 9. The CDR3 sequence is CASSPPDRGTIGYTF. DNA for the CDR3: TGTGCCAGCTCACCTCCGGACAGGGGGACGATCGGCTACACCTTC.

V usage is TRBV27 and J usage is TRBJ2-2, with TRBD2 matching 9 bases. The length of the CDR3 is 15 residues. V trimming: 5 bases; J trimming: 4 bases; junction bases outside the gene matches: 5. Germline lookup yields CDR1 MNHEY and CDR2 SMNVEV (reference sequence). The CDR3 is CASSMSAGGTGELFF. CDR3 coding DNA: TGTGCCAGCAGTATGTCAGCGGGAGGCACCGGGGAGCTGTTTTTT.

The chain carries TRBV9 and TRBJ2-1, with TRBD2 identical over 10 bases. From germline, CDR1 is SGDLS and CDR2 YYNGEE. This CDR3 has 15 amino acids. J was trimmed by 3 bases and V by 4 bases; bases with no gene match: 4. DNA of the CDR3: TGTGCCAGCAGCCCGGGACTAGCGAGCTACAATGAGCAGTTCTTC. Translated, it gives CASSPGLASYNEQFF. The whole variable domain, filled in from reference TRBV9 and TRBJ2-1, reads DSGVTQTPKHLITATGQRVTLRCSPRSGDLSVYWYQQSLDQGLQFLIQYYNGEERAKGNILERFSAQQFPDLHSELNLSSLELGDSALYFCASSPGLASYNEQFFGPGTRLTVL.

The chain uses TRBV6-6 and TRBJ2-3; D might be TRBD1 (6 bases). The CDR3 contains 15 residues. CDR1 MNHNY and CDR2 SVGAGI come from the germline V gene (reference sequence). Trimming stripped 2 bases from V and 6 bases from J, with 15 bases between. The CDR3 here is CASSYTRQDGDTQYF. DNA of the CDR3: TGTGCCAGCAGTTACACCCGACAGGACGGGGATACGCAGTATTTT.

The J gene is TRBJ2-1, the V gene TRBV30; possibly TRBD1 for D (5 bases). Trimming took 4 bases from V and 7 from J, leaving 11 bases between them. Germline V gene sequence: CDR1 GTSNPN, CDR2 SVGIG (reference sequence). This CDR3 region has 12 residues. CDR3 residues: CAWTGLLNEQFF. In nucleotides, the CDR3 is TGTGCCTGGACAGGGCTGTTAAATGAGCAGTTCTTC.

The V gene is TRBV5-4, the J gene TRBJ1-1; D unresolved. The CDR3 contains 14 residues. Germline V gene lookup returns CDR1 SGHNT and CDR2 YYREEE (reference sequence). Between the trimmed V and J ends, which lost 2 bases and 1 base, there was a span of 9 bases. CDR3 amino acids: CASSLEAKNTEAFF. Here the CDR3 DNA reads TGTGCCAGCAGCTTAGAGGCTAAGAACACTGAAGCTTTCTTT.

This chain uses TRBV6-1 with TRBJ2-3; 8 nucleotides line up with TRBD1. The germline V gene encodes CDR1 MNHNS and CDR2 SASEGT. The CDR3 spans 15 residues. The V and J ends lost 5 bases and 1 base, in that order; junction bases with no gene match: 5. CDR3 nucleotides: TGTGCCAGCAGTACCCCGGGACAGGGCACAGATACGCAGTATTTT. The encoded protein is CASSTPGQGTDTQYF.

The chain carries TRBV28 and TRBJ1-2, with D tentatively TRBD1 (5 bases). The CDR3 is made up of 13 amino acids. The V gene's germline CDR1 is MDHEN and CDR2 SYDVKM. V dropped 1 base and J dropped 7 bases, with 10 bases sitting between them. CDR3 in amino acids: CASSLSGNSGYTF. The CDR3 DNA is TGTGCCAGCAGTTTATCAGGGAATAGTGGCTACACCTTC.

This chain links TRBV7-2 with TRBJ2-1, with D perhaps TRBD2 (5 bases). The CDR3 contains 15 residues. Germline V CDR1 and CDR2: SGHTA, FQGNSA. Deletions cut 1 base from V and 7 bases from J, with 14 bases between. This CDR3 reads CASSLVASLGNEQFF. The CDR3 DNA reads TGTGCCAGCAGCTTAGTAGCTAGCTTAGGAAATGAGCAGTTCTTC. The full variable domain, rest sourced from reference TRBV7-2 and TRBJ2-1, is GAGVSQSPSNKVTEKGKDVELRCDPISGHTALYWYRQSLGQGLEFLIYFQGNSAPDKSGLPSDRFSAERTGGSVSTLTIQRTQQEDSAVYLCASSLVASLGNEQFFGPGTRLTVL.

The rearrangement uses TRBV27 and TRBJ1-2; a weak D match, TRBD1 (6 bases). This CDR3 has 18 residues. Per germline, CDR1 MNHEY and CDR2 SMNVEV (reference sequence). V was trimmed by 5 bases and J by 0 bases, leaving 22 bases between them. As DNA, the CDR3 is TGTGCCAGCAGTCCGTCTAATTCTGTGGACAGATCTAACTATGGCTACACCTTC. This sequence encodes CASSPSNSVDRSNYGYTF.

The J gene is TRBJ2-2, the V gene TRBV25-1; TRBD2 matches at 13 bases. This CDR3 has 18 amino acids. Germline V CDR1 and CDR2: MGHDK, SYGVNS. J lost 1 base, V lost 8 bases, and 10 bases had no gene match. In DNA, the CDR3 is TGTGCCAGCTCCACGGGGACTAGCGGGGCCAGGAACACCGGGGAGCTGTTTTTT. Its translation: CASSTGTSGARNTGELFF.

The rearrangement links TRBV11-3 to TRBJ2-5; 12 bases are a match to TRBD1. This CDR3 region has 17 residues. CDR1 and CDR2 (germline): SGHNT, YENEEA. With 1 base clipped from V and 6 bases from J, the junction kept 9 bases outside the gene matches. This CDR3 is CASSLGDRGRFQKTQYF. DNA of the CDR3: TGTGCCAGCAGCTTAGGGGACAGGGGGCGATTTCAGAAGACCCAGTACTTC. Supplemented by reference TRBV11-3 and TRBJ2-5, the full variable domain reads EAGVVQSPRYKIIEKKQPVAFWCNPISGHNTLYWYLQNLGQGPELLIRYENEEAVDDSQLPKDRFSAERLKGVDSTLKIQPAELGDSAVYLCASSLGDRGRFQKTQYFGPGTRLLVL.

CDR3 coding DNA: TGTGCCAGCAGCCCCCAAAACTCCTACGAGCAGTACTTC. Protein sequence: CASSPQNSYEQYF. The chain carries TRBV7-3 and TRBJ2-7, with D unresolved. Trimming took off 5 bases at V and 0 bases at J, with 8 bases between the two ends. Germline V CDR1 and CDR2: SGHTA, FQGTGA. The CDR3 covers 13 residues.

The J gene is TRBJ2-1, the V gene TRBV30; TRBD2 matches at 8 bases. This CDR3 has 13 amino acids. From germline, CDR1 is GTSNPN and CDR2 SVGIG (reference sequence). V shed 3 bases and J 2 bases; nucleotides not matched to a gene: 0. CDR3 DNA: TGTGCCTGGAGCGGGAGGGCCTACAATGAGCAGTTCTTC. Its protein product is CAWSGRAYNEQFF.